Included here is one T cell receptor beta chain sequence, with context. Its antigen remains unidentified. The data belong to a study of T-cell reconstitution after alpha-beta-depleted transplantation in children. Study conclusions and caveats: There were reportedly several hundred expanded graft clones from which alpha-beta T cells came about two months after transplant. In some patients, recipient T cells and intrathymic progenitors surviving conditioning explained high day-60 diversity. Counts and diversity of T cells one year after transplant came mostly from newly produced T cells.

Library preparation (for TCRbeta) was performed with unique molecular identifiers. Via MiXCR, TCRdb re-called the PCR reads, giving one row per CDR3 protein. Here the sample spans almost 600,000 distinct CDR3 sequences, over 25% being singletons. The CDR3 runs 13 residues. The V gene's germline CDR1 is SGHVS and CDR2 FQNEAQ. This sequence originates from a boy in the first two years of life with Wiskott-Aldrich syndrome, due to receive a stem cell transplant. The chain employs TRBV7-8 and TRBJ2-5; the D gene is possibly TRBD2 (5 bases). The material sequenced was PBMCs, taken before TCRalphabeta/CD19-depleted stem cell transplant. CDR3: CPAAGGAEETQYF. CDR3 sequence (DNA): TGTCCAGCAGCAGGAGGCGCGGAGGAGACCCAGTACTTC.